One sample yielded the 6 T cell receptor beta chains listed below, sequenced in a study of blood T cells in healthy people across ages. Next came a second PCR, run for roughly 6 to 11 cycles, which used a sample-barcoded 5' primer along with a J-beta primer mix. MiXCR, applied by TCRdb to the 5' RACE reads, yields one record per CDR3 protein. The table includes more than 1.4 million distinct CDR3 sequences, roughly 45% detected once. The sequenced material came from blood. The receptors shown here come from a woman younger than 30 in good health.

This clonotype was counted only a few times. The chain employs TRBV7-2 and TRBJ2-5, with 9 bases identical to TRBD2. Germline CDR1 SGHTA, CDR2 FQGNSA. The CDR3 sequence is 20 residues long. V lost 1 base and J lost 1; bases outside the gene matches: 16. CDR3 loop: CASSLGRPGLAGMGQETQYF. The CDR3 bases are TGTGCCAGCAGCTTAGGTCGGCCGGGGCTAGCGGGAATGGGCCAAGAGACCCAGTACTTC.

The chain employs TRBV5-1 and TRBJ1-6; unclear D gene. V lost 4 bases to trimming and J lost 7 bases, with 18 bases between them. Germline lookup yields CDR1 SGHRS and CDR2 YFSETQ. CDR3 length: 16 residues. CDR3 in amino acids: CASSLGTGNSNSPLHF. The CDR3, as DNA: TGCGCCAGCAGCCTCGGTACCGGGAACAGCAATTCACCCCTCCACTTT.

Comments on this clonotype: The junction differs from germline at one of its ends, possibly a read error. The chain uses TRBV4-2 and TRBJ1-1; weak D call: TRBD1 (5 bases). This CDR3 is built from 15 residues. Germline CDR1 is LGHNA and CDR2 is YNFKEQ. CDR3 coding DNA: TGTGCCAGCAGACGACAGTTACAGGATAACACTGAGGCTTTCTTT. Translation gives CASRRQLQDNTEAFF.

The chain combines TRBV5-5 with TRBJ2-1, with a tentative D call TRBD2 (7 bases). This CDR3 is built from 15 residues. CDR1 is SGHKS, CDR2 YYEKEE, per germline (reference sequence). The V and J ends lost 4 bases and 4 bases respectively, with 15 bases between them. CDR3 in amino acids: CASSTGRQGYNEQFF. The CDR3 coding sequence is TGTGCCAGCAGCACCGGGAGGCAGGGGTACAATGAGCAGTTCTTC.

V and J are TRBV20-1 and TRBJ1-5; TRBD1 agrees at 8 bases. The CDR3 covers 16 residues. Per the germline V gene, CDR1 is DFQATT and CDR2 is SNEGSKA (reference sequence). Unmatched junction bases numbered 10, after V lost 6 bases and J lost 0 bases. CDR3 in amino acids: CSAQQGEVGSNQPQHF. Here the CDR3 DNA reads TGCAGTGCGCAACAGGGGGAGGTGGGTAGCAATCAGCCCCAGCATTTT.

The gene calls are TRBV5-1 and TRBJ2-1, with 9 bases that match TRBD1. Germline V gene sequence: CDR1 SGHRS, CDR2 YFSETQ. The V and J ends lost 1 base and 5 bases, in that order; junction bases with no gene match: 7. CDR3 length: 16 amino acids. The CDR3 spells CASSLRRTGVNNEQFF. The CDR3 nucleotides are TGCGCCAGCAGCTTGCGCCGGACAGGGGTCAACAATGAGCAGTTCTTC.